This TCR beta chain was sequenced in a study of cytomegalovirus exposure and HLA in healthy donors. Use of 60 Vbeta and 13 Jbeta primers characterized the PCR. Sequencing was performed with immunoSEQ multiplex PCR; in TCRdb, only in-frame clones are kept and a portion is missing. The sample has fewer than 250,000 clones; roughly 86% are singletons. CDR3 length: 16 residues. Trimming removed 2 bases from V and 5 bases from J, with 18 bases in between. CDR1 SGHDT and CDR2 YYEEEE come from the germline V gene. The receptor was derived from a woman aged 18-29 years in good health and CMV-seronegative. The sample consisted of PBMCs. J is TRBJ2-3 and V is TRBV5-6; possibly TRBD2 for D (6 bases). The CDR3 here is CASSFMGLGKLDTQYF. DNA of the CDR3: TGTGCCAGCAGCTTTATGGGACTTGGGAAGTTAGATACGCAGTATTTT.